This passage covers 25 T cell receptor beta chains from one sample sequenced in a study of glioma-infiltrating T cells after dendritic cell vaccination. Profiled with immunoSEQ multiplex PCR; TCRdb holds only in-frame clones, not every one. The table has 95,000 or so clones, about 85% seen once. The specimen comprised blood, sampled before dendritic cell vaccination. The receptors originated from a human donor with glioblastoma.

This chain uses TRBV11-2 with TRBJ2-7, with 8 bases lining up with TRBD2. In germline, CDR1 is SGHAT, CDR2 FQNNGV. The J segment lost 0 bases and the V segment lost 5 bases, leaving 12 bases of the junction unmatched. The CDR3 totals 17 residues. CDR3 amino acids: CASSNFLAGSFSYEQYF. The CDR3 DNA reads as TGTGCCAGCAGCAATTTTTTAGCGGGGTCCTTCTCCTACGAGCAGTACTTC.

The sample holds one count of this clone. This chain links TRBV9 with TRBJ2-7; the match to TRBD2 covers 8 bases. This CDR3 has 16 residues. Losses at the gene ends were 0 bases for V and 2 bases for J; bases not matched to a gene: 7. The germline V gene encodes CDR1 SGDLS and CDR2 YYNGEE. DNA of the CDR3: TGTGCCAGCAGCGTAGATTCGCTAGCGGGCACCTACGAGCAGTACTTC. Its protein is CASSVDSLAGTYEQYF.

The sample holds one count of this clone. The chain uses TRBV4-1 and TRBJ1-4; D may be TRBD1 (6 bases). CDR1 and CDR2 from the germline V gene are MGHRA and YSYEKL. The CDR3 has 14 amino acids. V was trimmed by 4 bases and J by 8 bases, leaving 14 bases between them. CDR3 in amino acids: CASSPQGQPEKLFF. CDR3 in DNA: TGCGCCAGCAGCCCTCAGGGACAACCGGAAAAACTGTTTTTT.

V usage is TRBV4-2 and J usage is TRBJ2-5; TRBD2 aligns across 11 bases. The CDR3 spans 16 residues. CDR1 is LGHNA, CDR2 YNFKEQ, per germline. After removal of 6 bases from V and 0 bases from J, the junction contained 6 bases not matched to a gene. The CDR3, as DNA: TGTGCCAGCAGTCGGGGGACTAGCGGATACCAAGAGACCCAGTACTTC. This sequence encodes CASSRGTSGYQETQYF.

The CDR3 region is CASSHGQGVPSSGANVLTF. The CDR3 DNA reads as TGTGCCAGCAGCCACGGACAGGGGGTCCCCAGCTCTGGGGCCAACGTCCTGACTTTC. The rearrangement links TRBV5-6 to TRBJ2-6; 10 bases fit TRBD1. Looked up from germline, CDR1 is SGHDT and CDR2 is YYEEEE. The CDR3 sequence is 19 residues long. After removal of 4 bases from V and 0 bases from J, the junction contained 10 bases not matched to a gene.

The chain is built from TRBV4-1 and TRBJ2-2, with 7 nucleotides matching TRBD2. After removal of 4 bases from V and 5 bases from J, the junction contained 7 bases not matched to a gene. In germline, CDR1 is MGHRA, CDR2 YSYEKL. The CDR3 totals 15 residues. The CDR3 loop reads CASSLTGGGTGELFF. The CDR3 DNA is TGCGCCAGCAGCCTCACCGGCGGGGGAACCGGGGAGCTGTTTTTT.

The chain recombines TRBV5-1 with TRBJ2-3; D is unclear. This CDR3 is built from 13 residues. Germline lookup yields CDR1 SGHRS and CDR2 YFSETQ. V gave up 0 bases and J gave up 3 bases, with 5 bases separating them. CDR3 DNA: TGCGCCAGCAGCTTGGGGAGTACAGATACGCAGTATTTT. This translates into CASSLGSTDTQYF. Based on the CDR3 plus reference TRBV5-1 and TRBJ2-3, the full variable domain is KAGVTQTPRYLIKTRGQQVTLSCSPISGHRSVSWYQQTPGQGLQFLFEYFSETQRNKGNFPGRFSGRQFSNSRSEMNVSTLELGDSALYLCASSLGSTDTQYFGPGTRLTVL.

The V and J genes are TRBV6-5 and TRBJ2-7; a possible D gene is TRBD1 (5 bases). Trimming took off 6 bases at V and 0 bases at J, with 15 bases between the two ends. CDR1 MNHEY and CDR2 SVGAGI come from the germline V gene. The CDR3 sequence is 15 residues long. The CDR3 nucleotides read TGTGCCAGCAGCTGGGGCGCGAGGCGCTCCTACGAGCAGTACTTC. Translated: CASSWGARRSYEQYF.

This clone was detected once. This chain connects TRBV5-4 to TRBJ2-5; 7 bases are shared with TRBD2. CDR1 is SGHNT, CDR2 YYREEE, per germline (reference sequence). V was pared by 1 base and J by 6 bases, with 12 bases of the junction left unmatched. This CDR3 is 16 amino acids long. The CDR3 spells CASSLSSGGGKQTQYF. CDR3 in DNA: TGTGCCAGCAGCTTGTCATCCGGGGGAGGGAAACAGACCCAGTACTTC.

The rearrangement joins TRBV6-1 to TRBJ1-5, with D tentatively TRBD1 (6 bases). V dropped 2 bases and J dropped 0 bases, with 17 bases sitting between them. This CDR3 has 18 amino acids. Germline V lookup: CDR1 MNHNS, CDR2 SASEGT. CDR3 region: CASSELETGLYSNQPQHF. CDR3 sequence (DNA): TGTGCCAGCAGTGAATTGGAGACAGGACTCTATAGCAATCAGCCCCAGCATTTT.

This clone is a singleton in its sample. The genes are TRBV29-1 and TRBJ2-7; 8 nucleotides align to TRBD2. J lost 6 bases, V lost 0 bases, and 10 bases had no gene match. The CDR3 extends over 15 amino acids. The germline V gene encodes CDR1 SQVTM and CDR2 ANQGSEA. The CDR3 protein is CSVEDSSGAYPEQYF. Here the CDR3 DNA reads TGCAGCGTTGAAGATAGTAGCGGGGCCTACCCCGAGCAGTACTTC.

The CDR3 spells CASSPPVADEQYF. CDR3 DNA: TGTGCCAGCAGCCCACCTGTAGCCGACGAGCAGTACTTC. J is TRBJ2-7 and V is TRBV4-2, with D hard to call. The germline V and J ends were trimmed by 4 bases and 5 bases, with 12 bases remaining between them. This CDR3 is 13 amino acids long. Germline lookup yields CDR1 LGHNA and CDR2 YNFKEQ.

This sequence joins TRBV5-4 and TRBJ2-1, with TRBD2 as a possible D gene (5 bases). Trimming took off 0 bases at V and 1 base at J, with 8 bases between the two ends. CDR3 length: 15 amino acids. Germline loops: CDR1 SGHNT, CDR2 YYREEE (reference sequence). The CDR3 region is CASSLAGSSYNEQFF. CDR3 bases: TGTGCCAGCAGCTTGGCGGGATCTTCCTACAATGAGCAGTTCTTC.

This clone was seen a single time. V and J are TRBV6-4 and TRBJ2-1, with a weak D call TRBD2 (7 bases). V lost 3 bases, J lost 0 bases, and 18 bases lay in between. The CDR3 sequence is 18 residues long. The germline gives CDR1 MRHNA, CDR2 SNTAGT. The DNA for the CDR3 is TGTGCCAGCAGTGAGGGGGCTAGCGGAAGAAGCTCCTACAATGAGCAGTTCTTC. The encoded protein is CASSEGASGRSSYNEQFF.

The V call is TRBV2, the J call TRBJ2-7, with D hard to call. This CDR3 has 12 amino acids. CDR1 SNHLY and CDR2 FYNNEI come from the germline V gene. The germline V and J ends were trimmed by 7 bases and 0 bases, with 7 bases remaining between them. The CDR3 region has the DNA TGTGCCAGCAAGAAGAGCTCCTACGAGCAGTACTTC. Its protein product is CASKKSSYEQYF. The full variable domain, with the rest looked up from reference TRBV2 and TRBJ2-7, is EPEVTQTPSHQVTQMGQEVILRCVPISNHLYFYWYRQILGQKVEFLVSFYNNEISEKSEIFDDQFSVERPDGSNFTLKIRSTKLEDSAMYFCASKKSSYEQYFGPGTRLTVT.

The V gene is TRBV7-9, the J gene TRBJ2-5; 9 positions match TRBD1. Germline loops: CDR1 SEHNR, CDR2 FQNEAQ (reference sequence). This CDR3 spans 16 amino acids. V gave up 4 bases and J gave up 5 bases; unmatched junction bases: 11. Written as DNA, the CDR3 is TGTGCCAGCAGCTCCATTAAACAGGGGGCTCATGAGACCCAGTACTTC. Protein: CASSSIKQGAHETQYF. Variable domain in full (rest from reference TRBV7-9 and TRBJ2-5): DTGVSQNPRHKITKRGQNVTFRCDPISEHNRLYWYRQTLGQGPEFLTYFQNEAQLEKSRLLSDRFSAERPKGSFSTLEIQRTEQGDSAMYLCASSSIKQGAHETQYFGPGTRLLVL.

The CDR3 region has the DNA TGTGCCAGCAGTTACGACGGGCGGGGGCAAGAGACCCAGTACTTC. The encoded protein is CASSYDGRGQETQYF. V is TRBV6-5 and J is TRBJ2-5; TRBD2 matches 7 bases. Germline V gene sequence: CDR1 MNHEY, CDR2 SVGAGI. The V segment lost 2 bases and the J segment 2 bases; nucleotides outside the gene matches: 5. The CDR3 runs to 15 residues.

This clone was counted a single time. This sequence joins TRBV14 and TRBJ2-7, with TRBD1 matching 7 bases. There are 14 residues in the CDR3. The J segment lost 6 bases and the V segment lost 0 bases, leaving 5 bases of the junction unmatched. Per the germline V gene, CDR1 is SGHDN and CDR2 is FVKESK. The DNA of the CDR3 is TGTGCCAGCAGCCAAGATCCCTACAGGGGCGAGCAGTACTTC. It is translated as CASSQDPYRGEQYF.

The DNA of the CDR3 is TGTGCCAGCAGCCGTCAGGGGACTAATGAAAAACTGTTTTTT. This codes for CASSRQGTNEKLFF. This chain links TRBV14 with TRBJ1-4; D is perhaps TRBD1 (6 bases). CDR3 size: 14 residues. Trimming shortened V by 4 bases and J by 2 bases, and 8 bases separated the two germline ends. Germline-derived CDR1 and CDR2 are SGHDN and FVKESK. The full variable domain, its missing parts supplied by reference TRBV14 and TRBJ1-4, is EAGVTQFPSHSVIEKGQTVTLRCDPISGHDNLYWYRRVMGKEIKFLLHFVKESKQDESGMPNNRFLAERTGGTYSTLKVQPAELEDSGVYFCASSRQGTNEKLFFGSGTQLSVL.

This chain links TRBV7-6 with TRBJ2-2; TRBD2 might be the D (5 bases). Trimming cost V 5 bases and J 6 bases, with 16 bases left between them. Germline CDR1 reads SGHVS; CDR2 reads FNYEAQ. This CDR3 has 15 residues. CDR3 region: CASSRSGLRAGELFF. The CDR3 DNA reads as TGTGCCAGCAGCAGATCGGGATTGCGAGCCGGGGAGCTGTTTTTT.

The chain combines TRBV6-1 with TRBJ1-5, with a tentative D call TRBD1 (5 bases). The V end was cut by 4 bases, the J end by 6 bases, with 10 bases between. Germline values: CDR1 MNHNS, CDR2 SASEGT. The CDR3 runs 13 residues. The CDR3 here is CASSGGGTQPQHF. The DNA of the CDR3 is TGTGCCAGCAGTGGGGGGGGAACTCAGCCCCAGCATTTT.

This sequence joins TRBV7-9 and TRBJ1-6, with TRBD1 identical over 10 bases. Germline assignment: CDR1 SEHNR and CDR2 FQNEAQ (reference sequence). The CDR3 loop spans 18 amino acids. Trimming at V came to 1 base and at J to 7 bases, leaving 10 bases not matched to a gene. Here the CDR3 reads CASSLDPPGTGVNSPLHF. CDR3 nucleotides: TGTGCCAGCAGCTTAGACCCACCCGGGACAGGGGTCAATTCACCCCTCCACTTT.

This chain joins TRBV10-1 and TRBJ1-1; 7 bases map to TRBD1. The V and J ends lost 5 bases and 12 bases, in that order; junction bases with no gene match: 9. Germline CDR1 and CDR2: WNHNN and SYGVQD (reference sequence). The CDR3 loop spans 12 amino acids. The CDR3, as DNA: TGCGCCAGCAGTCAAGGGGGCAGGGCTTCTTTCTTT. It codes for CASSQGGRASFF.

The V and J genes are TRBV2 and TRBJ2-7; D might be TRBD1 (6 bases). The V end lost 0 bases, the J end lost 2 bases, and 17 bases lay between the germline ends. There are 17 residues in the CDR3. The germline V gene encodes CDR1 SNHLY and CDR2 FYNNEI. The CDR3 loop is CASSEAFGGSKAYEQYF. CDR3 DNA sequence: TGTGCCAGCAGTGAAGCGTTTGGGGGCAGTAAAGCCTACGAGCAGTACTTC.

This chain uses TRBV19 with TRBJ1-5, with 7 bases identical to TRBD1. Germline V gene data show CDR1 as LNHDA and CDR2 as SQIVND (reference sequence). Trimming took 5 bases from V and 7 from J; bases not matched to a gene: 17. The CDR3 is 17 residues long. CDR3 region: CASSGDRSTSGIQPQHF. CDR3 coding DNA: TGTGCCAGTAGTGGGGACAGATCGACTTCTGGGATCCAGCCCCAGCATTTT.